These 4 T cell receptor beta chains came from one sample sequenced in a study of shared clonotypes between healthy human individuals. Assay: immunoSEQ multiplex PCR; the TCRdb copy retains only in-frame clones and omits some. Here the sample spans approximately 980,000 clones, 76% being singletons. The sample consisted of memory CD4+ T cells sorted from blood. The subset was: CD45RA-negative fraction. The receptors were gathered from a man aged 18 to 35 in good health.

The CDR3 sequence is CASAGGQKQYNEQFF. CDR3 nucleotide sequence: TGTGCTAGTGCCGGCGGACAGAAACAATACAATGAGCAGTTCTTC. The chain couples TRBV12-5 to TRBJ2-1; a weak D match, TRBD1 (6 bases). Trimming took off 7 bases at V and 4 bases at J, with 17 bases between the two ends. Germline V CDR1 and CDR2: LGHNT, FRNRAP. This CDR3 region has 15 residues.

This chain connects TRBV18 to TRBJ1-3; no firm D call. The CDR3 extends over 16 amino acids. The germline CDR1 and CDR2 sequences are KGHSH and LQKENI. V lost 0 bases and J 4 bases, leaving 13 bases between the germline ends. The CDR3 DNA reads TGTGCCAGCTCACCACCAAATTTCTCCCCCGGAAACACCATATATTTT. Its translation: CASSPPNFSPGNTIYF.

CDR3: CAWSGHRGTASPLHF. The CDR3 DNA is TGTGCCTGGAGCGGCCACCGGGGAACCGCTTCACCCCTCCACTTT. The chain carries TRBV30 and TRBJ1-6; D uncertain. Germline V gene lookup returns CDR1 GTSNPN and CDR2 SVGIG (reference sequence). Trimming removed 3 bases from V and 9 bases from J, with 18 bases in between. The CDR3 contains 15 residues. Full variable domain (rest looked up from reference TRBV30 and TRBJ1-6): SQTIHQWPATLVQPVGSPLSLECTVEGTSNPNLYWYRQAAGRGLQLLFYSVGIGQISSEVPQNLSASRPQDRQFILSSKKLLLSDSGFYLCAWSGHRGTASPLHFGNGTRLTVT.

As concerns this clone: The same CDR3 is also encoded by other DNA sequences in this sample. V gene TRBV5-1 combines with J gene TRBJ2-2; D is undetermined. Trimming stripped 0 bases from V and 8 bases from J, with 11 bases between. There are 14 residues in the CDR3. Germline CDR1 SGHRS, CDR2 YFSETQ. CDR3 bases: TGCGCCAGCAGCTTGGAATCGGGTACGGGGGAGCTGTTTTTT. Translated, it gives CASSLESGTGELFF.